This entry features one T cell receptor (beta chain) sequence. Its cognate antigen is unknown. This sample is drawn from a study of cytomegalovirus exposure and HLA in healthy donors. Findings and limits, study-wide: When analyzed later, a missense DCLRE1C variant was found to be linked to TCR beta V- and J-gene trimming.

Both 60 Vbeta primers and 13 Jbeta primers went into the PCR. The repertoire was sequenced with immunoSEQ multiplex PCR; TCRdb's copy has only in-frame clones and lacks some. Recorded for this sample: approximately 140,000 clones. There are 16 residues in the CDR3. Germline CDR1 and CDR2: ENHRY and SYGVKD. V gave up 0 bases and J gave up 0 bases; unmatched junction bases: 4. This TCR came from a woman aged 40 to 55 in good health and CMV-seronegative. The rearrangement uses TRBV10-3 and TRBJ1-1, with 7 positions matching TRBD1. The sequencing input was PBMCs. Written as DNA, the CDR3 is TGTGCCATCAGTGAGTCAACAGGGGTCTTGAACACTGAAGCTTTCTTT. Translated, it gives CAISESTGVLNTEAFF.